A single sample gave rise to the 20 T cell receptor beta chains below, sequenced in a study of identical twins. TCRdb called the 5' RACE reads again in MiXCR, with one record for every CDR3 protein. The sample carries approximately 230,000 distinct CDR3 sequences, 6.5% recorded once. Separately, the same data were catalogued under a study of T cells expressing NK-cell markers.

Sample: CD8+ T cells sorted from blood. The receptor set was obtained from a woman under 30 in good health.

The chain is built from TRBV27 and TRBJ2-7; perhaps TRBD2 as D (5 bases). V was cut by 4 bases and J by 3 bases, with 13 bases left in between. The CDR3 has 14 residues. Germline-derived CDR1 and CDR2 are MNHEY and SMNVEV (reference sequence). CDR3 nucleotide sequence: TGTGCCAGCAGTTGGAGCGGAGCCCTCTACGAGCAGTACTTC. Encoded protein: CASSWSGALYEQYF.

This clonotype came up many times. The chain has TRBV20-1 and TRBJ2-1; unclear D gene. Trimming stripped 1 base from V and 3 bases from J, with 13 bases between. CDR1 is DFQATT, CDR2 SNEGSKA, per germline (reference sequence). The CDR3 extends over 15 amino acids. The CDR3, as DNA: TGCAGTGCTAGAGCCATAGGGCTAGACTACAATGAGCAGTTCTTC. Translating it yields CSARAIGLDYNEQFF.

In its sample, this clonotype was seen a few times. The chain is built from TRBV12-3 or TRBV12-4 and TRBJ2-7, with 9 bases identical to TRBD2. Trimming removed 9 bases from V and 6 bases from J; junction bases left unmatched: 12. CDR3 length: 14 amino acids. Written as DNA, the CDR3 is TGTGCCAGTCGGCCCGGCGGGAGGGCCATCGAGCAGTACTTC. Encoded protein: CASRPGGRAIEQYF.

The gene calls are TRBV6-1 and TRBJ1-1; maybe TRBD1 (6 bases). Germline V gene lookup returns CDR1 MNHNS and CDR2 SASEGT. V dropped 6 bases and J dropped 9 bases, with 17 bases sitting between them. The CDR3 spans 13 residues. The DNA of the CDR3 is TGTGCCAGCAGCCGCGGACAGACACCGCAAGCTTTCTTT. Translated: CASSRGQTPQAFF.

In this sample, this clonotype turned up many times. The J gene is TRBJ2-7, the V gene TRBV27; the D gene is possibly TRBD1 (6 bases). Deletions cut 5 bases from V and 0 bases from J, with 14 bases between. CDR1 and CDR2 (germline): MNHEY, SMNVEV (reference sequence). CDR3 length equals 15 residues. For the CDR3, the DNA is TGTGCCAGCAGTCCCCGTCCGGACAGCTCCTACGAGCAGTACTTC. Its translation is CASSPRPDSSYEQYF.

This clonotype was recorded at least ten times. A much more abundant neighbour one base away suggests this may be a read error. V and J are TRBV6-2 or TRBV6-3 and TRBJ2-7, with D unresolved. CDR1 and CDR2 (germline): MNHEY, SVGEGT. This CDR3 is 11 amino acids long. V dropped 2 bases and J dropped 2 bases, with 1 base sitting between them. The CDR3, as DNA: TGTGCCAGCAGTTACACCTACGAGCAGTACTTC. This encodes CASSYTYEQYF.

The chain employs TRBV7-9 and TRBJ2-1; a weak D match, TRBD2 (5 bases). Germline lookup yields CDR1 SEHNR and CDR2 FQNEAQ (reference sequence). V was pared by 4 bases and J by 5 bases, with 21 bases between. CDR3 length: 17 amino acids. CDR3 DNA: TGTGCCAGCAGCTCCCCAGGCGGAGCGGCTGTCCACAATGAGCAGTTCTTC. Amino acid sequence: CASSSPGGAAVHNEQFF.

The chain is built from TRBV2 and TRBJ2-7; the match to TRBD2 covers 13 bases. The CDR3 has 14 amino acids. Germline V gene lookup returns CDR1 SNHLY and CDR2 FYNNEI. Trimming removed 9 bases from V and 5 bases from J; junction bases left unmatched: 7. The CDR3 sequence is CASIGLAGDHEQYF. In DNA, the CDR3 is TGTGCCAGTATTGGACTAGCGGGAGACCACGAGCAGTACTTC.

This clonotype has more than one count but fewer than ten. The V call is TRBV30, the J call TRBJ1-5; possible D gene TRBD1, 6 bases. Germline V gives CDR1 GTSNPN, CDR2 SVGIG (reference sequence). The CDR3 runs to 13 residues. V was pared by 0 bases and J by 7 bases, with 10 bases between. CDR3 sequence reads: CAWSVGGQQPQHF. The CDR3 DNA sequence: TGTGCCTGGAGTGTGGGGGGGCAGCAGCCCCAGCATTTT. Based on the CDR3 plus reference TRBV30 and TRBJ1-5, the full variable domain is SQTIHQWPATLVQPVGSPLSLECTVEGTSNPNLYWYRQAAGRGLQLLFYSVGIGQISSEVPQNLSASRPQDRQFILSSKKLLLSDSGFYLCAWSVGGQQPQHFGDGTRLSIL.

This clonotype was counted a few times. The V call is TRBV20-1, the J call TRBJ2-3, with TRBD2 identical over 8 bases. Germline loops: CDR1 DFQATT, CDR2 SNEGSKA (reference sequence). The CDR3 is made up of 15 amino acids. Germline trimming cut 1 base from V and 5 bases from J; bases unmatched to any gene: 8. The CDR3 DNA sequence: TGCAGTGCTAGAGTCCCTGGACTAGCTTTAGATACGCAGTATTTT. This gives the protein CSARVPGLALDTQYF.

This chain uses TRBV6-5 with TRBJ2-3, with a possible D match to TRBD1 (6 bases). V dropped 4 bases and J dropped 2 bases, with 10 bases sitting between them. The CDR3 length is 14 residues. Germline lookup yields CDR1 MNHEY and CDR2 SVGAGI. DNA of the CDR3: TGTGCCAGCAGTTCGGACAGAATCACAGATACGCAGTATTTT. The encoded protein is CASSSDRITDTQYF.

This clonotype appeared many times. This chain connects TRBV7-8 to TRBJ2-3; TRBD2 aligns across 11 bases. The CDR3 is 15 amino acids. Germline-derived CDR1 and CDR2 are SGHVS and FQNEAQ. The V and J ends lost 6 bases and 1 base, in that order; junction bases with no gene match: 3. Here the CDR3 reads CASRVLAGGTDTQYF. CDR3 DNA: TGTGCCAGCAGGGTACTAGCGGGGGGCACAGATACGCAGTATTTT.

This clonotype is classed as large (0.1 to 1%). J is TRBJ2-3 and V is TRBV4-2; 9 bases align to TRBD2. The V segment lost 4 bases and the J segment 2 bases; nucleotides outside the gene matches: 16. The CDR3 sequence is 19 residues long. CDR1 is LGHNA and CDR2 is YNFKEQ in the germline V gene. CDR3 amino acids: CASSLPGGLAGPITDTQYF. CDR3 DNA: TGTGCCAGCAGCCTCCCCGGGGGGCTAGCGGGGCCGATCACAGATACGCAGTATTTT.

Ten or more counts support this clonotype. This rearrangement joins TRBV5-6 to TRBJ2-2; perhaps TRBD1 as D (6 bases). The germline V and J ends were trimmed by 3 bases and 1 base, with 7 bases remaining between them. The CDR3 has 14 residues. From germline, CDR1 is SGHDT and CDR2 YYEEEE. The CDR3 nucleotides read TGTGCCAGCAGCTGGGGACAGAACACCGGGGAGCTGTTTTTT. Translating gives CASSWGQNTGELFF.

This chain's CDR3 is CSASGTVTYEQYF. CDR3 in DNA: TGCAGTGCTAGCGGGACAGTAACCTACGAGCAGTACTTC. The genes are TRBV20-1 and TRBJ2-7, with 7 bases aligning to TRBD1. Germline assignment: CDR1 DFQATT and CDR2 SNEGSKA (reference sequence). This CDR3 comprises 13 residues. J was trimmed by 2 bases and V by 3 bases; bases with no gene match: 4.

The chain links TRBV9 to TRBJ2-1; 9 bases line up with TRBD2. Germline loops: CDR1 SGDLS, CDR2 YYNGEE. CDR3 length: 15 amino acids. The V and J ends lost 3 bases and 7 bases, in that order; junction bases with no gene match: 8. The CDR3 DNA reads TGTGCCAGCAGCGCACCGGGACTAGCTTCTAATGAGCAGTTCTTC. Translated, it gives CASSAPGLASNEQFF.

This clonotype showed up just a few times. The chain joins TRBV7-2 to TRBJ2-3; TRBD1 agrees at 7 bases. Germline assignment: CDR1 SGHTA and CDR2 FQGNSA. This CDR3 is built from 15 residues. Trimming removed 5 bases from V and 2 bases from J; junction bases left unmatched: 7. This chain's CDR3 is CASSPWDSDTDTQYF. The CDR3 DNA reads as TGTGCCAGCAGCCCATGGGACAGTGACACAGATACGCAGTATTTT.

The table lists this clonotype with many counts. The chain uses TRBV27 and TRBJ2-3; 7 bases fit TRBD2. This CDR3 is built from 18 residues. Germline-derived CDR1 and CDR2 are MNHEY and SMNVEV (reference sequence). The V and J ends lost 7 bases and 0 bases, in that order; junction bases with no gene match: 16. The CDR3 DNA follows: TGTGCCAGCACCCCTCTGATAAGCGGGATCCCTAGCACAGATACGCAGTATTTT. This sequence encodes CASTPLISGIPSTDTQYF.

This clonotype has just a few counts. The J gene is TRBJ2-7, the V gene TRBV5-1, with a tentative D call TRBD1 (6 bases). The germline V gene encodes CDR1 SGHRS and CDR2 YFSETQ. The V gene lost 1 base and the J gene lost 5 bases, with 7 bases spanning the gap. The CDR3 is 12 amino acids. CDR3 residues: CASSLNRDEQYF. The CDR3 DNA reads TGCGCCAGCAGCTTGAACAGGGACGAGCAGTACTTC.

This clonotype showed up just a few times. This chain links TRBV7-6 with TRBJ2-1; 8 bases match TRBD2. This CDR3 spans 15 amino acids. Trimming at V came to 0 bases and at J to 9 bases, leaving 7 bases not matched to a gene. Germline CDR1 SGHVS, CDR2 FNYEAQ. CDR3 nucleotides: TGTGCCAGCAGCTTAGCGAACTCGGGGGGGGGTGAGCAGTTCTTC. Its protein product is CASSLANSGGGEQFF. The full variable domain, rest sourced from reference TRBV7-6 and TRBJ2-1, is GAGVSQSPRYKVTKRGQDVALRCDPISGHVSLYWYRQALGQGPEFLTYFNYEAQQDKSGLPNDRFSAERPEGSISTLTIQRTEQRDSAMYRCASSLANSGGGEQFFGPGTRLTVL.